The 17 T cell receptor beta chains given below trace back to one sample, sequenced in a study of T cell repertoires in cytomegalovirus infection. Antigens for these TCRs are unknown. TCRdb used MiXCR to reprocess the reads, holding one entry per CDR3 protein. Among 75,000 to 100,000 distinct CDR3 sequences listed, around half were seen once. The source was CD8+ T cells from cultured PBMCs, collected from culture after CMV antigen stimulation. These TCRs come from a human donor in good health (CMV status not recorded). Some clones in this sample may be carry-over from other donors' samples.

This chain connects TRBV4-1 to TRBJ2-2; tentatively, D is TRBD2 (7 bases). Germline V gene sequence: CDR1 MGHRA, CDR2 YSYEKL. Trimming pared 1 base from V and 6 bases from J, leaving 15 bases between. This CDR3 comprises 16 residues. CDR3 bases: TGCGCCAGCAGCCAAGTAGGGGGGGAAAACTCCGGGGAGCTGTTTTTT. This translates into CASSQVGGENSGELFF.

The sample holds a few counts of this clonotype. The CDR3: CASSLSRGTTDTQYF. The DNA for the CDR3 is TGTGCCAGCAGTTTATCGCGGGGGACGACAGATACGCAGTATTTT. V gene TRBV28 combines with J gene TRBJ2-3; the match to TRBD2 covers 7 bases. Germline V gene data show CDR1 as MDHEN and CDR2 as SYDVKM. The CDR3 is made up of 15 amino acids. J lost 3 bases, V lost 1 base, and 4 bases had no gene match.

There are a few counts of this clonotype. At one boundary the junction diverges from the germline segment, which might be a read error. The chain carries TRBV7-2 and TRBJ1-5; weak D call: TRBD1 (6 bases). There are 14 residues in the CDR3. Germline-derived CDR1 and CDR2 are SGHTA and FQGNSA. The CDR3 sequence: CASSFRTDNQPQHF. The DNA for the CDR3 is TGTGCCAGCAGCTTCCGGACAGACAATCAGCCTCAGCATTTT.

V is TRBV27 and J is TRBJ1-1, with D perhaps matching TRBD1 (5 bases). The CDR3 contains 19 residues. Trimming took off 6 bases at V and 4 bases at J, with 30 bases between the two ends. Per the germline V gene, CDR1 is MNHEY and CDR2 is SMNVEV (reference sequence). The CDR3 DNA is TGTGCCAGCAGCGAGCCCTACCCGGGCAGGGTTTTGTACGGCACTGAAGCTTTCTTT. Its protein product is CASSEPYPGRVLYGTEAFF.

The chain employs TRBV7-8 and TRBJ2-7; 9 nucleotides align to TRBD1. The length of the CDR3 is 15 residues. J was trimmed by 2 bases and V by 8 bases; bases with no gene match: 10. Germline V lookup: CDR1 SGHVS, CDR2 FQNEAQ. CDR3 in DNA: TGTGCCAGCTGCACAGGGGGCTTAGGGGCCTACGAGCAGTACTTC. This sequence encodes CASCTGGLGAYEQYF.

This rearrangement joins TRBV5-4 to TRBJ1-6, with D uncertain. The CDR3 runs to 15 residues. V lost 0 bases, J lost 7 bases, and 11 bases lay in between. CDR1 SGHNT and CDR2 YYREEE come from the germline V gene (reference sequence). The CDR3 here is CASSLVAVGNSPLHF. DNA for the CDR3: TGTGCCAGCAGCTTGGTAGCAGTCGGAAATTCACCCCTCCACTTT.

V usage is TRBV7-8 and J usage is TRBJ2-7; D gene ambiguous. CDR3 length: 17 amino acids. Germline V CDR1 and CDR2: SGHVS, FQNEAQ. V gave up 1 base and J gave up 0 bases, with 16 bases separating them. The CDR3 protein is CASSLVLSGPSSYEQYF. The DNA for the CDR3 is TGTGCCAGCAGCTTAGTTCTGTCCGGACCCAGCTCCTACGAGCAGTACTTC.

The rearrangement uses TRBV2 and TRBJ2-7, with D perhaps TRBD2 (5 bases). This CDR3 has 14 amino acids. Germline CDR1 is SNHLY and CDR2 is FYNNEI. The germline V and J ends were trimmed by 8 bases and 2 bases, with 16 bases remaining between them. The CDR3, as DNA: TGTGCCAGCTTTTCCGGGAACAAGGCCTACGAGCAGTACTTC. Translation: CASFSGNKAYEQYF.

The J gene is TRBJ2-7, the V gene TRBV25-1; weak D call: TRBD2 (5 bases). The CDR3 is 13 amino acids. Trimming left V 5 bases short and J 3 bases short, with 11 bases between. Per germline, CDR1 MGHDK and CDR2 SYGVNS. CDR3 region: CASSKFGDYEQYF. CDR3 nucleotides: TGTGCCAGCAGTAAGTTCGGGGACTACGAGCAGTACTTC.

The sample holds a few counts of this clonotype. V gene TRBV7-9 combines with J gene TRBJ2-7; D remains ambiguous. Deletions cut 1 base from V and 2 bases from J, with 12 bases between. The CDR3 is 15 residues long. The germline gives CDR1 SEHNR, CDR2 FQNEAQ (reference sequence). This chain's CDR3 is CASSLEETPTYEQYF. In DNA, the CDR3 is TGTGCCAGCAGCTTAGAGGAGACCCCAACCTACGAGCAGTACTTC.

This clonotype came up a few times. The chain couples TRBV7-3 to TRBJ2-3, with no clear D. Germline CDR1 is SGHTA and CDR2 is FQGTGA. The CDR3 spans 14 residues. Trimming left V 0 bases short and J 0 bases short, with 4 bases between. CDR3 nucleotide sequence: TGTGCCAGCAGCTTAACGGGCAGCACAGATACGCAGTATTTT. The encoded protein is CASSLTGSTDTQYF.

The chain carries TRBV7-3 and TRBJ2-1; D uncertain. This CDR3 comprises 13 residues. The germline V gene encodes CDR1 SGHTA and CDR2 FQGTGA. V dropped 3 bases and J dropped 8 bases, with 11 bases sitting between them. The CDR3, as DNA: TGTGCCAGCAGCTTGTGGGCTGGGGATGAGCAGTTCTTC. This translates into CASSLWAGDEQFF.

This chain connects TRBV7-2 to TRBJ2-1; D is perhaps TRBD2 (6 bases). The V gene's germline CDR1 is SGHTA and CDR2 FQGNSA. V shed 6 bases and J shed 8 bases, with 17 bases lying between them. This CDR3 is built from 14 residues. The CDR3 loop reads CASSILAPGDEQFF. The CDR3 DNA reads TGTGCCAGCAGTATTCTAGCGCCGGGGGATGAGCAGTTCTTC.

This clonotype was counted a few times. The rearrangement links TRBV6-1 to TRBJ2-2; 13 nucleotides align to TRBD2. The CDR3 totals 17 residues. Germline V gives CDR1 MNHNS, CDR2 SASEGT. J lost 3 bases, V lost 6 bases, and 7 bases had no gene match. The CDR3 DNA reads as TGTGCCAGCAGCCCCGGACTAGCGGGGGCCGACACCGGGGAGCTGTTTTTT. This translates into CASSPGLAGADTGELFF.

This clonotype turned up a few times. The chain's CDR3 is CASSSKTPIRGGTTSTDTQYF. The DNA of the CDR3 is TGTGCCAGCAGCTCCAAGACCCCAATCCGCGGGGGCACTACTAGCACAGATACGCAGTATTTT. This rearrangement joins TRBV7-2 to TRBJ2-3; possible D gene TRBD2, 7 bases. CDR3 length: 21 residues. The germline V gene has CDR1 SGHTA and CDR2 FQGNSA. V gave up 4 bases and J gave up 0 bases, with 29 bases separating them.

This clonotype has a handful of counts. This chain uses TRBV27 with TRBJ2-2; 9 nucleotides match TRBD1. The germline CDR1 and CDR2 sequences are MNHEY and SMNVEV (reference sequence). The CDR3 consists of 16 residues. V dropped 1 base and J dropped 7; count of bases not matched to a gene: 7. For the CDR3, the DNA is TGTGCCAGCAGTTTATACCGGGACAGGGATGGCGGGGAGCTGTTTTTT. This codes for CASSLYRDRDGGELFF.

This CDR3 reads CASRSDHNYGYTF. For the CDR3, the DNA is TGTGCCAGCAGATCGGACCATAACTATGGCTACACCTTC. The rearrangement joins TRBV12-3 or TRBV12-4 to TRBJ1-2; no firm D call. V lost 6 bases to trimming and J lost 1 base, with 9 bases between them. The CDR3 is 13 residues long.